These 27 T cell receptor beta chains came from one sample sequenced in a study of Ad26.COV2.S vaccination and SARS-CoV-2 variants. The treatment: about 20 received Ad26.COV2.S at low or high dose, single or two shots; roughly five received placebo; per-sample allocation not given. Samples were taken on day 63 after the first vaccine or placebo injection. Sequencing used immunoSEQ multiplex PCR; TCRdb keeps in-frame clones, though not all of them. This sample has some 340,000 clones, with around four fifths found just once. Specimen: peripheral blood, collected in a trial of Ad26.COV2.S vaccine versus placebo. These receptor sequences come from a person between 18 and 59 years old who received the Ad26.COV2.S COVID-19 vaccine or a placebo.

J is TRBJ2-7 and V is TRBV2; a weak D match, TRBD1 (5 bases). The CDR3 extends over 14 amino acids. Germline CDR1 reads SNHLY; CDR2 reads FYNNEI. V lost 1 base, J lost 5 bases, and 12 bases lay in between. CDR3 coding DNA: TGTGCCAGCAGTGAAGACCACAGGATCGACGAGCAGTACTTC. Residues: CASSEDHRIDEQYF.

This clone occurred once. The chain is built from TRBV18 and TRBJ2-7; unclear D gene. The CDR3 sequence is 12 residues long. Trimming removed 8 bases from V and 2 bases from J, with 10 bases in between. CDR1 KGHSH and CDR2 LQKENI come from the germline V gene. CDR3 sequence reads: CASPQFPYEQYF. The CDR3 nucleotides read TGTGCCAGCCCCCAATTCCCCTACGAGCAGTACTTC.

The chain's CDR3 is CASSGRTGGVGAGELFF. As DNA, the CDR3 is TGTGCCAGCAGCGGCCGTACGGGCGGCGTGGGCGCCGGGGAGCTGTTTTTT. The chain employs TRBV5-6 and TRBJ2-2; D is unresolved. CDR1 SGHDT and CDR2 YYEEEE come from the germline V gene. The germline V and J ends were trimmed by 4 bases and 6 bases, with 22 bases remaining between them. This CDR3 contains 17 residues.

This clone was seen more than once but under ten times. The chain employs TRBV14 and TRBJ2-5; 9 nucleotides line up with TRBD2. The germline V gene has CDR1 SGHDN and CDR2 FVKESK. V dropped 4 bases and J dropped 1; count of bases not matched to a gene: 7. The length of the CDR3 is 16 residues. The CDR3 region is CASSPRAGGLQETQYF. The CDR3, as DNA: TGTGCCAGCAGCCCACGAGCGGGGGGCCTCCAAGAGACCCAGTACTTC.

The V call is TRBV3-1 (or the pseudogene TRBV3-2), the J call TRBJ2-1; D gene uncertain. Germline loops: CDR1 LGHDT, CDR2 YNNKEL (reference sequence). V lost 5 bases and J lost 9, with 11 bases in between. The length of the CDR3 is 12 residues. The CDR3 region is CASSKLRIEQFF. For the CDR3, the DNA is TGTGCCAGCAGCAAGCTCCGAATTGAGCAGTTCTTC.

This clone turned up a few times. The chain links TRBV19 to TRBJ1-5; the match to TRBD1 covers 9 bases. The CDR3 runs 16 residues. Trimming cost V 1 base and J 2 bases; bases outside gene matches: 3. CDR1 and CDR2 from the germline V gene are LNHDA and SQIVND (reference sequence). The CDR3 DNA reads as TGTGCCAGTAGTATAGTACAGGGGGCCGGCAATCAGCCCCAGCATTTT. It yields the protein CASSIVQGAGNQPQHF.

The V and J genes are TRBV28 and TRBJ1-2; D might be TRBD1 (6 bases). The V end was cut by 8 bases, the J end by 8 bases, with 18 bases between. CDR3 length: 13 residues. Germline V CDR1 and CDR2: MDHEN, SYDVKM. The CDR3 reads CASLAGDGMGYTF. As DNA, the CDR3 is TGTGCCAGCTTGGCAGGGGACGGTATGGGCTACACCTTC.

V usage is TRBV6-5 and J usage is TRBJ1-1, with D perhaps matching TRBD1 (6 bases). The V gene lost 6 bases and the J gene lost 3 bases, with 17 bases spanning the gap. CDR1 is MNHEY and CDR2 is SVGAGI in the germline V gene. This CDR3 is 15 amino acids long. CDR3 protein: CASSSLQGGYTEAFF. The DNA of the CDR3 is TGTGCCAGCAGCTCGTTACAGGGAGGTTACACTGAAGCTTTCTTT.

This clone was seen a single time. This chain connects TRBV14 to TRBJ1-2; perhaps TRBD1 as D (5 bases). The CDR3 is made up of 16 amino acids. Trimming stripped 1 base from V and 2 bases from J, with 14 bases between. Per germline, CDR1 SGHDN and CDR2 FVKESK. The CDR3 here is CASSQGRVGTNYGYTF. The CDR3 DNA reads as TGTGCCAGCAGCCAAGGCCGCGTCGGGACGAACTATGGCTACACCTTC. Supplemented by reference TRBV14 and TRBJ1-2, the full variable domain reads EAGVTQFPSHSVIEKGQTVTLRCDPISGHDNLYWYRRVMGKEIKFLLHFVKESKQDESGMPNNRFLAERTGGTYSTLKVQPAELEDSGVYFCASSQGRVGTNYGYTFGSGTRLTVV.

The V call is TRBV7-9, the J call TRBJ2-1, with D unclear. The CDR3 contains 14 residues. Trimming pared 5 bases from V and 2 bases from J, leaving 10 bases between. From germline, CDR1 is SEHNR and CDR2 FQNEAQ (reference sequence). CDR3 DNA: TGTGCCAGCAGCCCCCAAAGCCCCTACAATGAGCAGTTCTTC. This translates into CASSPQSPYNEQFF. Together with reference TRBV7-9 and TRBJ2-1, the CDR3 gives the full variable domain: DTGVSQNPRHKITKRGQNVTFRCDPISEHNRLYWYRQTLGQGPEFLTYFQNEAQLEKSRLLSDRFSAERPKGSFSTLEIQRTEQGDSAMYLCASSPQSPYNEQFFGPGTRLTVL.

This sequence joins TRBV5-1 and TRBJ2-5, with no clear D. From germline, CDR1 is SGHRS and CDR2 YFSETQ. V lost 0 bases and J 0 bases, leaving 9 bases between the germline ends. The CDR3 covers 15 residues. The CDR3 sequence: CASSLGGADQETQYF. The CDR3 DNA reads TGCGCCAGCAGCTTGGGAGGAGCAGACCAAGAGACCCAGTACTTC. Combining the CDR3 with reference TRBV5-1 and TRBJ2-5 gives the whole variable domain KAGVTQTPRYLIKTRGQQVTLSCSPISGHRSVSWYQQTPGQGLQFLFEYFSETQRNKGNFPGRFSGRQFSNSRSEMNVSTLELGDSALYLCASSLGGADQETQYFGPGTRLLVL.

J is TRBJ2-1 and V is TRBV6-4; 12 positions match TRBD1. This CDR3 region has 16 residues. Germline CDR1 MRHNA, CDR2 SNTAGT. Trimming removed 3 bases from V and 8 bases from J; junction bases left unmatched: 8. The CDR3 DNA sequence: TGTGCCAGCAGTGATAATGATGGGACAGGGGGCTATGAGCAGTTCTTC. It codes for CASSDNDGTGGYEQFF.

The chain joins TRBV10-3 to TRBJ2-7; 8 nucleotides agree with TRBD1. Unmatched junction bases numbered 4, after V lost 10 bases and J lost 2 bases. The CDR3 is 12 amino acids. Germline CDR1 is ENHRY and CDR2 is SYGVKD. The CDR3 protein is CATRDRTYEQYF. The DNA of the CDR3 is TGTGCCACCCGGGACAGGACCTACGAGCAGTACTTC.

This chain joins TRBV9 and TRBJ2-3; D is perhaps TRBD1 (6 bases). Germline CDR1 is SGDLS and CDR2 is YYNGEE. Trimming stripped 1 base from V and 1 base from J, with 13 bases between. The CDR3 covers 16 residues. The CDR3 loop is CASSVTGTLGTDTQYF. The CDR3 coding sequence is TGTGCCAGCAGCGTAACCGGGACATTGGGCACAGATACGCAGTATTTT.

The V gene is TRBV7-8, the J gene TRBJ2-5, with D possibly being TRBD1 or TRBD2 (5 bases each). V was pared by 3 bases and J by 5 bases, with 16 bases between. The CDR3 consists of 15 residues. Germline CDR1 SGHVS, CDR2 FQNEAQ. The CDR3 coding sequence is TGTGCCAGCAGCTTTGTCGGGACCGCGGGTGAGACCCAGTACTTC. The encoded protein is CASSFVGTAGETQYF. The full variable domain, rest sourced from reference TRBV7-8 and TRBJ2-5, is GAGVSQSPRYKVAKRGQDVALRCDPISGHVSLFWYQQALGQGPEFLTYFQNEAQLDKSGLPSDRFFAERPEGSVSTLKIQRTQQEDSAVYLCASSFVGTAGETQYFGPGTRLLVL.

The chain combines TRBV28 with TRBJ1-2; D remains unclear. With 7 bases removed from V and 4 bases from J, the gap between germline ends came to 10 bases. The CDR3 is made up of 12 amino acids. Germline-derived CDR1 and CDR2 are MDHEN and SYDVKM. CDR3 in amino acids: CASKEKRYGYTF. CDR3 coding DNA: TGTGCCAGCAAAGAGAAGCGCTATGGCTACACCTTC.

The rearrangement links TRBV6-5 to TRBJ2-5; D possibly corresponds to TRBD2 (5 bases). V lost 2 bases and J 4 bases, leaving 5 bases between the germline ends. Per the germline V gene, CDR1 is MNHEY and CDR2 is SVGAGI. The CDR3 totals 12 residues. The DNA of the CDR3 is TGTGCCAGCAGTTACGCGGGAGAGACCCAGTACTTC. Translation: CASSYAGETQYF.

This rearrangement joins TRBV6-2 or TRBV6-3 to TRBJ2-1, with 7 bases lining up with TRBD2. The CDR3 has 12 residues. Germline V gene lookup returns CDR1 MNHEY and CDR2 SVGEGT. Unmatched junction bases numbered 7, after V lost 1 base and J lost 16 bases. The CDR3 sequence is CASSYLGLPLFF. CDR3 DNA: TGTGCCAGCAGTTACTTGGGACTACCTCTTTTCTTC.

Regarding this clone: This same CDR3 is encoded by further DNA sequences in the sample. The J gene is TRBJ1-1, the V gene TRBV5-1, with 8 bases that match TRBD1. V trimming: 4 bases; J trimming: 1 base; junction bases outside the gene matches: 3. The CDR3 consists of 14 residues. Germline lookup yields CDR1 SGHRS and CDR2 YFSETQ. In DNA, the CDR3 is TGCGCCAGCAGCCCCGGGACAGGGAACACTGAAGCTTTCTTT. This codes for CASSPGTGNTEAFF. Based on the CDR3 plus reference TRBV5-1 and TRBJ1-1, the full variable domain is KAGVTQTPRYLIKTRGQQVTLSCSPISGHRSVSWYQQTPGQGLQFLFEYFSETQRNKGNFPGRFSGRQFSNSRSEMNVSTLELGDSALYLCASSPGTGNTEAFFGQGTRLTVV.

This clone was found once. The rearrangement joins TRBV3-1 (or the pseudogene TRBV3-2) to TRBJ2-5, with a possible D match to TRBD1 (6 bases). Per germline, CDR1 LGHDT and CDR2 YNNKEL (reference sequence). The V and J ends lost 3 bases and 0 bases respectively, with 8 bases between them. CDR3 size: 14 residues. In DNA, the CDR3 is TGTGCCAGCAGCCACCACAGGGACCAAGAGACCCAGTACTTC. This sequence encodes CASSHHRDQETQYF.

CDR3 residues: CASSLSFTPYSNQPQHF. CDR3 nucleotides: TGTGCCAGCAGTTTATCGTTCACCCCTTATAGCAATCAGCCCCAGCATTTT. The chain has TRBV27 and TRBJ1-5; D remains unclear. V lost 0 bases, J lost 0 bases, and 12 bases lay in between. The CDR3 is made up of 17 amino acids. Germline-derived CDR1 and CDR2 are MNHEY and SMNVEV (reference sequence).

The CDR3 loop reads CASSQRGTPGELFF. In DNA form, the CDR3 reads TGTGCCAGCAGCCAACGAGGGACCCCCGGGGAGCTGTTTTTT. V gene TRBV3-1 (or the pseudogene TRBV3-2) combines with J gene TRBJ2-2; D is tentatively TRBD1 or TRBD2 (5 bases each). The CDR3 covers 14 residues. Germline V gene sequence: CDR1 LGHDT, CDR2 YNNKEL (reference sequence). The V end lost 2 bases, the J end lost 6 bases, and 10 bases lay between the germline ends.

J is TRBJ1-4 and V is TRBV18, with no clear D. The V end was cut by 4 bases, the J end by 8 bases, with 17 bases between. Germline V CDR1 and CDR2: KGHSH, LQKENI. The CDR3 loop spans 15 amino acids. In nucleotides, the CDR3 is TGTGCCAGCTCACGAACCGTTGGGGTAGGGGAAAAACTGTTTTTT. It yields the protein CASSRTVGVGEKLFF.

J is TRBJ2-5 and V is TRBV30; D is uncertain. The germline gives CDR1 GTSNPN, CDR2 SVGIG (reference sequence). The CDR3 has 12 residues. V was shortened by 7 bases and J by 5 bases, with 14 bases between the two germline ends. This CDR3 reads CALTPAAETQYF. The DNA for the CDR3 is TGTGCCTTGACCCCCGCGGCGGAGACCCAGTACTTC.

CDR3 in DNA: TGTGCCAGCTCACCAATCAACACGGGCAATCAGCCCCAGCATTTT. The encoded protein is CASSPINTGNQPQHF. V and J are TRBV18 and TRBJ1-5; D is undetermined. Germline V gene lookup returns CDR1 KGHSH and CDR2 LQKENI. The V gene lost 2 bases and the J gene lost 2 bases, with 10 bases spanning the gap. The CDR3 totals 15 residues.

This clone came up a few times. The chain has TRBV12-3 or TRBV12-4 and TRBJ2-3; D remains unclear. V lost 6 bases and J lost 2, with 9 bases in between. There are 13 residues in the CDR3. The CDR3 protein is CASSPRNTDTQYF. The CDR3 coding sequence is TGTGCCAGCAGCCCTAGAAACACAGATACGCAGTATTTT.

V gene TRBV19 combines with J gene TRBJ2-5; TRBD1 matches 10 bases. Germline CDR1 LNHDA, CDR2 SQIVND (reference sequence). This CDR3 spans 15 amino acids. Germline trimming cut 6 bases from V and 2 bases from J; bases unmatched to any gene: 6. CDR3 sequence: CASRPRTGGQETQYF. CDR3 nucleotide sequence: TGTGCCAGTAGACCAAGGACAGGGGGACAAGAGACCCAGTACTTC. The full variable domain, in which reference TRBV19 and TRBJ2-5 provide the parts outside the CDR3, is DGGITQSPKYLFRKEGQNVTLSCEQNLNHDAMYWYRQDPGQGLRLIYYSQIVNDFQKGDIAEGYSVSREKKESFPLTVTSAQKNPTAFYLCASRPRTGGQETQYFGPGTRLLVL.